A selection of T cell receptor beta chains follows, all from one sample in a study of neurological immune-mediated disorders. MiXCR, applied by TCRdb to the 5' RACE reads, yields one record per CDR3 protein. The data contain fewer than 90,000 distinct CDR3 sequences, 10% of them singletons. Sequencing used PBMCs. Every receptor here comes from a man aged 35-49 years in good health. Each CDR3 is given with its conserved first and last residue. Each record gives: V gene, J gene, clone size, CDR3 length, D gene, CDR3 protein, CDR3 DNA. A D gene is named only where the DNA matches it firmly. Clone sizes are given selectively: once, few, many, or a class where the clone is expanded.

TRBV7-9,TRBJ2-7,many,20,TRBD2,CASSFPLLSSGGAGTYEQYF,TGTGCCAGCAGCTTCCCCTTACTGTCCAGCGGGGGGGCCGGAACCTACGAGCAGTACTTC
TRBV28,TRBJ1-1,.,16,TRBD1,CASSLYRGGRGTEAFF,TGTGCCAGCAGTCTGTACAGGGGGGGACGGGGCACTGAAGCTTTCTTT
TRBV5-1,TRBJ2-5,many,14,TRBD2,CASSLRGGTETQYF,TGCGCCAGCAGCTTGCGGGGGGGAACCGAGACCCAGTACTTC
TRBV5-6,TRBJ2-2,many,16,TRBD1,CASSLWGTGNTGELFF,TGTGCCAGCAGCTTGTGGGGGACAGGGAACACCGGGGAGCTGTTTTTT
TRBV3-1,TRBJ2-7,many,12,.,CASSQTQREQYF,TGTGCCAGCAGCCAAACGCAACGGGAGCAGTACTTC
TRBV19,TRBJ1-5,many,12,.,CASKGSNQPQHF,TGTGCCAGTAAGGGGAGCAATCAGCCCCAGCATTTT
TRBV28,TRBJ2-7,many,12,.,CASSLARAEQYF,TGTGCCAGCAGTTTAGCACGAGCCGAGCAGTACTTC
TRBV7-2,TRBJ1-5,many,15,TRBD1,CASSSRQGWNQPQHF,TGTGCCAGCAGCTCACGACAGGGGTGGAATCAGCCCCAGCATTTT
TRBV12-3/TRBV12-4,TRBJ2-5,many,16,TRBD1,CASRDPRTGAEGTQYF,TGTGCCAGCAGGGACCCTCGGACAGGGGCCGAGGGGACCCAGTACTTC
TRBV5-5,TRBJ2-1,many,15,.,CASSLREEIYNEQFF,TGTGCCAGCAGCTTGCGCGAGGAAATATACAATGAGCAGTTCTTC
TRBV19,TRBJ2-2,.,15,TRBD2,CASSIRLAIPGELFF,TGTGCCAGTAGTATAAGACTAGCGATACCCGGGGAGCTGTTTTTT
TRBV5-4,TRBJ2-1,many,15,TRBD2,CASSSPGTSHNEQFF,TGTGCCAGCAGCTCACCCGGGACTAGCCACAATGAGCAGTTCTTC
TRBV15,TRBJ1-6,many,14,.,CATAPRLNNSPLHF,TGTGCCACCGCCCCTCGGCTAAATAATTCACCCCTCCACTTT
TRBV5-6,TRBJ2-4,.,15,.,CASSFFGSDLDIQYF,.
TRBV29-1,TRBJ2-5,many,12,.,CSVDREEGTQYF,TGCAGCGTTGACCGGGAAGAAGGGACCCAGTACTTC
TRBV18,TRBJ2-1,many,12,.,CASSPPDSPQFF,TGTGCCAGCTCACCACCGGACAGCCCGCAGTTCTTC
TRBV7-2,TRBJ2-5,.,16,.,CASSLYIGTAGETQYF,TGTGCCAGCAGCTTATACATTGGGACCGCGGGGGAGACCCAGTACTTC
TRBV5-1,TRBJ1-6,many,14,.,CASSFERSNSPLHF,TGCGCCAGCAGCTTCGAGAGGTCTAATTCACCCCTCCACTTT
TRBV5-6,TRBJ2-1,many,16,TRBD2,CASSPRRLAGGGEQFF,TGTGCCAGCAGCCCGAGGAGACTAGCGGGAGGAGGTGAGCAGTTCTTC
TRBV5-1,TRBJ2-1,many,17,TRBD1,CASSLGDTGAAYNEQFF,TGCGCCAGCAGCTTAGGGGATACAGGGGCGGCCTACAATGAGCAGTTCTTC
TRBV14,TRBJ2-1,.,15,.,CASSQDPQRSLWQFF,TGTGCCAGCAGCCAAGACCCCCAGCGGAGCTTGTGGCAGTTCTTC
TRBV20-1,TRBJ2-3,many,15,TRBD2,CSASGGGWGTDTQYF,TGCAGTGCTAGCGGGGGGGGCTGGGGCACAGATACGCAGTATTTT
TRBV5-1,TRBJ2-1,many,15,TRBD2,CASSWTSGKVNEQFF,TGCGCCAGCAGCTGGACTAGCGGGAAAGTCAATGAGCAGTTCTTC
TRBV7-9,TRBJ2-3,many,14,.,CASSLGRGADTQYF,TGTGCCAGCAGCTTAGGAAGGGGTGCAGATACGCAGTATTTT
TRBV9,TRBJ1-2,.,22,.,CASSVSHNEQFFGTGVGTGYTF,.
TRBV5-1,TRBJ1-2,.,13,.,CASSSDSLYGYTF,TGCGCCAGCAGCTCGGACAGCCTATATGGCTACACCTTC
TRBV7-7,TRBJ2-1,many,15,.,CASSLDAGSYNEQFF,TGTGCTAGCAGCTTAGATGCCGGGTCCTACAATGAGCAGTTCTTC
TRBV10-3,TRBJ1-2,many,12,TRBD1,CAISTGGSGYTF,TGTGCCATCAGCACAGGGGGCAGTGGCTACACCTTC
TRBV4-1,TRBJ2-2,many,12,.,CASSQGSGELFF,TGCGCCAGCAGCCAAGGGTCCGGGGAGCTGTTTTTT
TRBV12-3/TRBV12-4,TRBJ2-4,many,14,.,CASSPGITKNIQYF,TGTGCCAGCAGTCCAGGGATAACCAAAAACATTCAGTACTTC
TRBV7-8,TRBJ1-5,many,17,TRBD1,CASSQVQGRVSDQPQHF,TGTGCCAGCAGTCAGGTACAGGGGAGGGTTTCGGATCAGCCCCAGCATTTT
TRBV15,TRBJ2-1,.,15,TRBD2,CATSYLAVWITEQFF,TGTGCCACCAGCTATCTAGCGGTGTGGATCACTGAGCAGTTCTTC
TRBV28,TRBJ2-4,many,14,.,CASSMDRTRNIQYF,TGTGCCAGCAGTATGGACCGGACCCGAAACATTCAGTACTTC
TRBV24-1,TRBJ2-3,many,16,TRBD2,CATSDPLAGGSGTQYF,TGTGCCACCAGTGATCCACTAGCGGGAGGAAGCGGTACGCAGTATTTT
TRBV27,TRBJ2-1,many,17,TRBD2,CASSYGPGLGSYNEQFF,TGTGCCAGCAGTTATGGGCCGGGACTAGGTTCCTACAATGAGCAGTTCTTC
TRBV5-1,TRBJ2-5,.,17,TRBD1,CASSRYTLTGEQETQYF,TGCGCCAGCAGCCGGTACACCCTGACAGGGGAACAAGAGACCCAGTACTTC
TRBV5-6,TRBJ1-5,many,13,.,CASSPRSDGPQHF,TGTGCCAGCAGCCCCCGGTCCGACGGCCCGCAGCATTTT
TRBV12-3/TRBV12-4,TRBJ1-5,many,13,.,CASSLIGNQPQHF,TGTGCCAGCAGCCTCATCGGCAATCAGCCCCAGCATTTT
TRBV20-1,TRBJ2-1,many,15,.,CSASEGRLIYNEQFF,TGCAGTGCTAGTGAGGGCCGCCTAATATACAATGAGCAGTTCTTC
TRBV7-9,TRBJ1-1,many,16,TRBD1,CASSSTGGLMNTEAFF,TGTGCCAGCAGTTCCACAGGGGGCTTGATGAACACTGAAGCTTTCTTT
TRBV20-1,TRBJ2-7,many,16,TRBD1,CSARDHRTGNTYEQYF,TGCAGTGCTAGAGATCATAGGACAGGGAACACCTACGAGCAGTACTTC
TRBV12-3/TRBV12-4,TRBJ1-5,many,14,.,CASTLFAGNQPQHF,TGTGCCAGCACTCTTTTCGCGGGCAATCAGCCCCAGCATTTT
TRBV5-1,TRBJ1-4,many,16,.,CASSLAGRTGSEKLFF,TGCGCCAGCAGCTTGGCCGGAAGAACAGGCAGTGAAAAACTGTTTTTT
TRBV27,TRBJ2-7,.,13,.,CASSLGISYEQYF,TGTGCCAGCAGTTTGGGGATTTCCTACGAGCAGTACTTC
TRBV18,TRBJ2-5,few,13,.,CASSPGTKETQYF,TGTGCCAGCTCACCAGGGACAAAAGAGACCCAGTACTTC
TRBV7-9,TRBJ1-2,many,13,.,CAAPSSQGDGYTF,TGTGCCGCGCCTTCTTCACAGGGAGATGGCTACACCTTC